The rows below give T cell receptor beta chains drawn from one sample of a study of human T cells and chemical hapten exposure. TCRdb re-called the RACE reads through MiXCR, storing one row per CDR3 protein. The sample shows approximately 71,000 distinct CDR3 sequences, approximately 10% of them seen only once. Sample: whole blood, taken in connection with sensitization to the hapten diphenylcyclopropenone (DPC). Source of these receptors: a woman between 45 and 60 years old with alopecia areata. Some clones in this sample may be carry-over from other donors' samples. CDR3s include the opening cysteine and the closing phenylalanine or tryptophan. D genes are given only for firm matches. Clone size appears in some rows only: once, few, many, or a class for an expanded clone.

V gene	clone size	D gene	J gene	CDR3 protein	CDR3 DNA
TRBV11-3	many	-	TRBJ1-1	CASSLRGTNTEAFF	TGTGCCAGCAGCTTAAGGGGTACGAACACTGAAGCTTTCTTT
TRBV18	few	-	TRBJ1-1	CASSPYEWGGDTEAFF	TGTGCCAGCTCACCCTATGAATGGGGTGGGGACACTGAAGCTTTCTTT
TRBV11-2	many	-	TRBJ2-1	CASSLAGVIGHPSYNEQFF	TGTGCCAGCAGCTTAGCGGGGGTGATAGGCCACCCATCCTACAATGAGCAGTTCTTC
TRBV12-3/TRBV12-4	many	TRBD2	TRBJ2-6	CATTSGRIGANVLTF	TGTGCCACCACCAGCGGGAGGATAGGGGCCAACGTCCTGACTTTC
TRBV14	-	-	TRBJ1-1	CASSQDFGLMNTEAFF	TGCGCCAGCAGCCAAGATTTTGGACTTATGAACACTGAAGCTTTCTTT
TRBV7-9	many	-	TRBJ2-6	CASGQAGGAGANVLTF	TGTGCCAGCGGACAGGCCGGAGGGGCTGGGGCCAACGTCCTGACTTTC
TRBV4-2	many	-	TRBJ2-1	CASSRGSSYNEQFF	TGTGCCAGCAGCAGGGGGAGCTCCTACAATGAGCAGTTCTTC
TRBV4-3	few	-	TRBJ1-1	CASSQDEELNTEAFF	TGCGCCAGCAGCCAAGACGAAGAGCTGAACACTGAAGCTTTCTTT
TRBV6-6	many	-	TRBJ1-1	CASSYAQGRRAEAFF	TGTGCCAGCAGTTACGCCCAGGGGCGCAGGGCTGAAGCTTTCTTT
TRBV20-1	few	-	TRBJ2-7	CSAYGQQYEQYF	TGCAGTGCGTACGGGCAGCAATACGAGCAGTACTTC
TRBV5-5	-	-	TRBJ1-2	CASTPGATIYGYTF	TGTGCCAGCACTCCAGGGGCCACTATCTATGGCTACACCTTC
TRBV6-6	many	TRBD1	TRBJ2-1	CASSSYRGSLQFF	TGTGCCAGCAGTTCATACAGGGGTTCACTGCAGTTCTTC
TRBV6-2/TRBV6-3	-	-	TRBJ1-1	CASRFRELTEAFF	TGTGCCAGCCGGTTCAGGGAGCTCACTGAAGCTTTCTTT
TRBV6-5	-	-	TRBJ1-1	CASSYEDEAFF	TGTGCCAGCAGTTACGAGGATGAAGCTTTCTTT
TRBV20-1	-	TRBD1	TRBJ2-7	CSAGERTGPYEQYF	TGCAGTGCTGGCGAGAGGACAGGGCCCTACGAGCAGTACTTC
TRBV27	-	-	TRBJ2-7	CASSLQQPRLGEQYF	TGTGCCAGCAGTTTGCAGCAGCCCCGTTTGGGGGAGCAGTACTTC